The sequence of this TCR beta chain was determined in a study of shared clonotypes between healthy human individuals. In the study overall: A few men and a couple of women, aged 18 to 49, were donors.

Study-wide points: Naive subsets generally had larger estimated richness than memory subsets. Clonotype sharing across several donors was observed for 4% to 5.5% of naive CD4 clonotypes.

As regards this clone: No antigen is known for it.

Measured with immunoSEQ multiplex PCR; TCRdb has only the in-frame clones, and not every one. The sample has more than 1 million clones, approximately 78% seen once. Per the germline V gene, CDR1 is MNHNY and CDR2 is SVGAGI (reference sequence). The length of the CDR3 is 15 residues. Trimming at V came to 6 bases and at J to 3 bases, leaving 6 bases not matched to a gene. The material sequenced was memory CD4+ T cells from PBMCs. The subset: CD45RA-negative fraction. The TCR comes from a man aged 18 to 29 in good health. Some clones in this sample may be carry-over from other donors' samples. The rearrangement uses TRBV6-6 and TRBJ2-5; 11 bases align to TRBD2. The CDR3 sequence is CASSSWGLAEETQYF. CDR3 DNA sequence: TGTGCCAGCAGCTCTTGGGGACTAGCGGAAGAGACCCAGTACTTC.